A single sample gave rise to the 5 T cell receptor beta chains below, sequenced in a study of radiation and T cells in renal cell carcinoma. Sample treatment: treatment-naive control, cytoreductive nephrectomy. Clones were read by immunoSEQ multiplex PCR, and TCRdb kept only the in-frame ones, dropping some. The table lists about 23,000 clones, roughly 53% of them singletons. Source: tumor tissue, taken from a patient whose treatment was nephrectomy without radiotherapy. These receptors all stem from a human donor with renal cell carcinoma.

The rearrangement joins TRBV29-1 to TRBJ1-1; TRBD1 is a possible D gene (5 bases). Germline values: CDR1 SQVTM, CDR2 ANQGSEA. The CDR3 covers 12 residues. The CDR3 DNA reads TGCAGGGGTAACACCGGGGGCACTGAAGCTTTCTTT. Its translation is CRGNTGGTEAFF.

The chain employs TRBV18 and TRBJ2-7, with D tentatively TRBD1 (6 bases). Trimming shortened V by 5 bases and J by 1 base, and 18 bases separated the two germline ends. The CDR3 runs 16 residues. CDR1 and CDR2 from the germline V gene are KGHSH and LQKENI. CDR3 amino acids: CASSSETGKISYEQYF. The CDR3 DNA reads as TGTGCCAGCTCATCAGAAACAGGGAAGATTTCCTACGAGCAGTACTTC.

Ten or more counts support this clone. CDR3 sequence: CASSPRDKQQETQYF. The CDR3 DNA sequence: TGCGCCAGCAGCCCCCGGGACAAACAACAAGAGACCCAGTACTTC. The J gene is TRBJ2-5, the V gene TRBV4-3, with a weak D call TRBD1 (6 bases). CDR1 LGHNA and CDR2 YSLEER come from the germline V gene. The CDR3 runs to 15 residues. Trimming left V 4 bases short and J 2 bases short, with 14 bases between.

By sample fraction, this clone is medium-sized (0.01 to 0.1%). The chain joins TRBV5-4 to TRBJ2-1, with D tentatively TRBD1 or TRBD2 (5 bases each). The germline gives CDR1 SGHNT, CDR2 YYREEE (reference sequence). The germline V and J ends were trimmed by 0 bases and 2 bases, with 9 bases remaining between them. The CDR3 has 15 amino acids. CDR3 in DNA: TGTGCCAGCAGCTTGGAAGGGACGACCTACAATGAGCAGTTCTTC. The encoded protein is CASSLEGTTYNEQFF.

CDR3 sequence: CASSLDGGGTDTQYF. The CDR3 coding sequence is TGTGCCAGCAGCTTAGACGGCGGGGGCACAGATACGCAGTATTTT. This chain joins TRBV11-3 and TRBJ2-3; weak D call: TRBD2 (6 bases). This CDR3 comprises 15 residues. V was shortened by 0 bases and J by 1 base, with 8 bases between the two germline ends. CDR1 is SGHNT and CDR2 is YENEEA in the germline V gene.